This TCR beta chain was sequenced for a study of T cell changes during pregnancy in multiple sclerosis. TCRdb's table, derived via immunoSEQ multiplex PCR, lists solely in-frame clones and lacks some. There are over 30,000 clones in the sample; around 91% occur only once, and 0.5% to 0.85% lies in the top ten. The CDR3 spans 13 residues. J was trimmed by 0 bases and V by 5 bases; bases with no gene match: 0. Per the germline V gene, CDR1 is MNHNS and CDR2 is SASEGT. The clonotype originates from a female donor in good health, enrolled as a control in a pregnancy study. The chain recombines TRBV6-1 with TRBJ1-1, with 7 nucleotides matching TRBD1. Specimen: CD4+ T cells from peripheral blood mononuclear cells, collected in the second trimester of pregnancy. The CDR3 DNA sequence: TGTGCCAGCAGTAGGGGGCTGAACACTGAAGCTTTCTTT. Its protein is CASSRGLNTEAFF.